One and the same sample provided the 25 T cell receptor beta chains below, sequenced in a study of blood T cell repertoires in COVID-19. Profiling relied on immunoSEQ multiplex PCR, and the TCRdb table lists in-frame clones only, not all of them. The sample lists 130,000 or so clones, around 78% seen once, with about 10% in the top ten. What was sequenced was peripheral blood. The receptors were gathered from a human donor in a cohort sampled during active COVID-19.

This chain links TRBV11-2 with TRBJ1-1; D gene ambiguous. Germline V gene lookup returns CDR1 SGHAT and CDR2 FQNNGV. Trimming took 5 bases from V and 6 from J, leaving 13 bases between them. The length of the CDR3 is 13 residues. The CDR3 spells CASSRGRDPEAFF. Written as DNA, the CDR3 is TGTGCCAGCAGCCGTGGGAGAGACCCTGAAGCTTTCTTT.

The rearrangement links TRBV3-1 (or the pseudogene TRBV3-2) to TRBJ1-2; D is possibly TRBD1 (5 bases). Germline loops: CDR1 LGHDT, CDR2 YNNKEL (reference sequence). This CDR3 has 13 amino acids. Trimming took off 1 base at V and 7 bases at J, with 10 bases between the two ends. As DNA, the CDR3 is TGTGCCAGCAGCCAAGGTGGAGGGACTGGCTACACCTTC. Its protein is CASSQGGGTGYTF.

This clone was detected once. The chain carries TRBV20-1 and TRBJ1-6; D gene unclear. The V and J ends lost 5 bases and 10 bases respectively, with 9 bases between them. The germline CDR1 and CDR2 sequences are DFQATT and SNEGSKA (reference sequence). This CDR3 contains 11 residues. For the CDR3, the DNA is TGCAGTGCTTTGAGGCCCTCACCCCTCCACTTT. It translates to CSALRPSPLHF.

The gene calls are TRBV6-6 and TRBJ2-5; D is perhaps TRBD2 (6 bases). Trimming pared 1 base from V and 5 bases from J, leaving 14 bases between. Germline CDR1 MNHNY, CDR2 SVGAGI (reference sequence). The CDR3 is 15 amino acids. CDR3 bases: TGTGCCAGCAGTTACTTGGGACGGAGGGAGGAGACCCAGTACTTC. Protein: CASSYLGRREETQYF.

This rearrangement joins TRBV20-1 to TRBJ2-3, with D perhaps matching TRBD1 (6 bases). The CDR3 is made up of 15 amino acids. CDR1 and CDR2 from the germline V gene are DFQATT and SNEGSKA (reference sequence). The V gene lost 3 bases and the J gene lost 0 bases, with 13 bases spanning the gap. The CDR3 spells CSASLTGPSTDTQYF. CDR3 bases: TGCAGTGCTAGTCTCACAGGGCCCAGCACAGATACGCAGTATTTT.

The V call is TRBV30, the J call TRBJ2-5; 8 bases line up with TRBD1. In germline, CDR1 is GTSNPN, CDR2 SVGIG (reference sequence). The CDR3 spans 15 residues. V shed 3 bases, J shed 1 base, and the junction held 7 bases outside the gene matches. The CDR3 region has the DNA TGTGCCTGGAGGGCCAGGACAGGGTTCCAAGAGACCCAGTACTTC. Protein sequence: CAWRARTGFQETQYF.

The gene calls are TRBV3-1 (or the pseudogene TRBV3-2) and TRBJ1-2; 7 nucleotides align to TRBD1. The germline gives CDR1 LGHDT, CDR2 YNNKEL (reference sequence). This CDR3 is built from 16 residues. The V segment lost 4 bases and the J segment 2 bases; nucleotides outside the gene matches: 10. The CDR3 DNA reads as TGTGCCAGCAGCCCACCCACAGGGGAATACAACTATGGCTACACCTTC. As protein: CASSPPTGEYNYGYTF.

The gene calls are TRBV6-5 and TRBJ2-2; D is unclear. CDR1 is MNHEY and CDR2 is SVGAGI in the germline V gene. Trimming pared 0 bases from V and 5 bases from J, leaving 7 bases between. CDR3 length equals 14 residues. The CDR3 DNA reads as TGTGCCAGCAGTTACTCGGGCTCAACCGGGGAGCTGTTTTTT. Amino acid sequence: CASSYSGSTGELFF.

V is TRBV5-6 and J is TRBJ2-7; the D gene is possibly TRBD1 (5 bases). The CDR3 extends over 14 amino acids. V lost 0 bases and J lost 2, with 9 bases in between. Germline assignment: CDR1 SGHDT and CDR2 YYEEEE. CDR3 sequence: CASSLAGSPYEQYF. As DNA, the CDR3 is TGTGCCAGCAGCTTGGCAGGGTCCCCCTACGAGCAGTACTTC. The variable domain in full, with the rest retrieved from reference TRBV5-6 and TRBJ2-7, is DAGVTQSPTHLIKTRGQQVTLRCSPKSGHDTVSWYQQALGQGPQFIFQYYEEEERQRGNFPDRFSGHQFPNYSSELNVNALLLGDSALYLCASSLAGSPYEQYFGPGTRLTVT.

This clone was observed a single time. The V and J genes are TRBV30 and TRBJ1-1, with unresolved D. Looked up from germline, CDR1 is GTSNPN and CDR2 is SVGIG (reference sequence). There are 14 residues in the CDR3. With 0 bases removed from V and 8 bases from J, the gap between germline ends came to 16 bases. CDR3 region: CAWSVWEGPREAFF. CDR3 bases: TGTGCCTGGAGTGTTTGGGAGGGTCCTCGGGAAGCTTTCTTT.

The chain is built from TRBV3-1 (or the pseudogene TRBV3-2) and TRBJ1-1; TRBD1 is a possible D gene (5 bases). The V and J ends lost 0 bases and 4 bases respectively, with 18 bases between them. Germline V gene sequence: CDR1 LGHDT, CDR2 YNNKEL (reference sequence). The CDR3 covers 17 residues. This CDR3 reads CASSQEGRGEWSTEAFF. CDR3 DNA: TGTGCCAGCAGCCAAGAGGGACGGGGGGAGTGGAGCACTGAAGCTTTCTTT.

DNA for the CDR3: TGTGCCAGCAGCGAGCACCGGGACAGGGGAGTAAATGAGCAGTTCTTC. This gives the protein CASSEHRDRGVNEQFF. The rearrangement uses TRBV9 and TRBJ2-1; TRBD1 matches 10 bases. V lost 3 bases and J lost 7; bases outside the gene matches: 10. The CDR3 is made up of 16 amino acids. CDR1 and CDR2 (germline): SGDLS, YYNGEE.

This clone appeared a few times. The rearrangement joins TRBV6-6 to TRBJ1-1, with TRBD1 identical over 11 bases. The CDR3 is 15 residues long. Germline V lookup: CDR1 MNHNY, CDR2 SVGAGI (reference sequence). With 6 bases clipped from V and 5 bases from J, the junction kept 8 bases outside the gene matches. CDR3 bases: TGTGCCAGCAGCCGCCGGACAGGGGGCCGAACTGAAGCTTTCTTT. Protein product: CASSRRTGGRTEAFF.

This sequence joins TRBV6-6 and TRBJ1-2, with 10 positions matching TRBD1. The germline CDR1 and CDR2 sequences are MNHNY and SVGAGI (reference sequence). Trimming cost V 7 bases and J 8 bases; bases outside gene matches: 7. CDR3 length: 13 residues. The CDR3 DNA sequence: TGTGCCAGCAATGACAGGGGGCTGAACGGCTACACCTTC. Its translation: CASNDRGLNGYTF.

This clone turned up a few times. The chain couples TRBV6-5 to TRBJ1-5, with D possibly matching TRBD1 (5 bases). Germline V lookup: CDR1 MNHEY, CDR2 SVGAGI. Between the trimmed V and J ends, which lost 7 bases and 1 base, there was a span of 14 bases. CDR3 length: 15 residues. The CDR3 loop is CASINGGGSNQPQHF. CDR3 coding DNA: TGTGCCAGCATTAACGGGGGAGGCAGCAATCAGCCCCAGCATTTT.

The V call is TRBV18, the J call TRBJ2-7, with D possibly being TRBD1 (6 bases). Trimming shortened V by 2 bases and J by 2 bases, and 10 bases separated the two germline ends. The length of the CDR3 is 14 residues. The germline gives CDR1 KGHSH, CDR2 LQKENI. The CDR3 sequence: CASSPSTGTYEQYF. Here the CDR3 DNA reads TGTGCCAGCTCACCATCGACAGGAACCTACGAGCAGTACTTC.

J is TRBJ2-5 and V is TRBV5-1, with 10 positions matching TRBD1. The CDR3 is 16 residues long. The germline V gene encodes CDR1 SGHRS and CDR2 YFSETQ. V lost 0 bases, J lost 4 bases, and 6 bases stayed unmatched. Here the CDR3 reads CASSLEGQGFGETQYF. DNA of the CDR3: TGCGCCAGCAGCTTGGAGGGACAGGGGTTTGGAGAGACCCAGTACTTC.

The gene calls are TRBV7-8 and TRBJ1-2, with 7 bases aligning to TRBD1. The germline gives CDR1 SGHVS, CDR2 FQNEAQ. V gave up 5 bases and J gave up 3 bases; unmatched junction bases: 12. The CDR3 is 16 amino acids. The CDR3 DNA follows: TGTGCCAGCAGCCCCCCAAGGGACAGCCCTTACTATGGCTACACCTTC. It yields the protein CASSPPRDSPYYGYTF.

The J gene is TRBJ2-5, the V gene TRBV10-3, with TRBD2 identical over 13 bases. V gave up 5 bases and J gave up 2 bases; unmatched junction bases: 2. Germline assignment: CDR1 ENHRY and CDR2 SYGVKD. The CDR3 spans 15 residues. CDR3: CAISWTSGSQETQYF. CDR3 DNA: TGTGCCATCAGTTGGACTAGCGGGAGTCAAGAGACCCAGTACTTC.

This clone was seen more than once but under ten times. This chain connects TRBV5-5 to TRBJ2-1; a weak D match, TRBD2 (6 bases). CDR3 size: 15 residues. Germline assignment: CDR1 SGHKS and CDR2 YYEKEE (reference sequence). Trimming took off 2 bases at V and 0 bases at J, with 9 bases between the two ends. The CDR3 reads CASSLRESSYNEQFF. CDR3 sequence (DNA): TGTGCCAGCAGCTTACGGGAGAGCTCCTACAATGAGCAGTTCTTC.

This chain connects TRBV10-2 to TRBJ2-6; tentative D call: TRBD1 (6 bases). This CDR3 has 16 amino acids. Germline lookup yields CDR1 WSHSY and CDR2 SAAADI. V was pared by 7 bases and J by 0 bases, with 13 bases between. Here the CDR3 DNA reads TGCGCCAGCACCGACAGGTCTTCCTCTGGGGCCAACGTCCTGACTTTC. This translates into CASTDRSSSGANVLTF.

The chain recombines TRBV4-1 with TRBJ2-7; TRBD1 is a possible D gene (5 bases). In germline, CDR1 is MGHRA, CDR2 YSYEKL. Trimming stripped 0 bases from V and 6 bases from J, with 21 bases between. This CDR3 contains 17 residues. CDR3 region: CASSQDLGRDYVGEQYF. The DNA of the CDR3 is TGCGCCAGCAGCCAAGATCTGGGCAGGGATTATGTCGGCGAGCAGTACTTC.

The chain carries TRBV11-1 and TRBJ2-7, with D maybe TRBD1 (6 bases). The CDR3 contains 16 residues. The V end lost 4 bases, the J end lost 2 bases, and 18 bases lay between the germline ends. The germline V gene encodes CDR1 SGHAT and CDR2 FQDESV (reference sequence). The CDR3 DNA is TGTGCCAGCAGCTCCCTCACAGGGTTGGTGACCTACGAGCAGTACTTC. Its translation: CASSSLTGLVTYEQYF.

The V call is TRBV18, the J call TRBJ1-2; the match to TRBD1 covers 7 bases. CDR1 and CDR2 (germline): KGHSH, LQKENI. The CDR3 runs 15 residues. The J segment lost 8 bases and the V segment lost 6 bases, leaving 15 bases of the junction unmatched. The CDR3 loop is CASSPNHEGARGYTF. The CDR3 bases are TGTGCCAGCTCTCCAAACCACGAGGGGGCGCGAGGCTACACCTTC.

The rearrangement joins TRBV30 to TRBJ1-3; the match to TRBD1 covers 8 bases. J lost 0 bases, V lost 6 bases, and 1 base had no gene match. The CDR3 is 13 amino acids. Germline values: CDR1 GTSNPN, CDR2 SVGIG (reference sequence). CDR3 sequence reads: CACDRGSGNTIYF. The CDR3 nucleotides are TGTGCCTGCGACAGGGGCTCTGGAAACACCATATATTTT. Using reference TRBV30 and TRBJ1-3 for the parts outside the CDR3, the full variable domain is SQTIHQWPATLVQPVGSPLSLECTVEGTSNPNLYWYRQAAGRGLQLLFYSVGIGQISSEVPQNLSASRPQDRQFILSSKKLLLSDSGFYLCACDRGSGNTIYFGEGSWLTVV.